This entry lists 7 T cell receptor beta chains sequenced from one sample in a study of T cell changes during pregnancy in multiple sclerosis. Measured with immunoSEQ multiplex PCR; TCRdb has only the in-frame clones, and not every one. The sample carries about 12,000 clones, about 91% recorded once. Sequencing used CD8+ T cells from peripheral blood mononuclear cells, obtained in the second trimester of pregnancy. These receptors originate from a female donor in good health, enrolled as a control in a pregnancy study.

The chain joins TRBV19 to TRBJ2-1; TRBD2 agrees at 10 bases. The CDR3 is 14 amino acids. Germline values: CDR1 LNHDA, CDR2 SQIVND (reference sequence). The V and J ends lost 9 bases and 7 bases, in that order; junction bases with no gene match: 9. CDR3 bases: TGTGCCAGCGCTTCGGGACTAGCGCCAAATGAGCAGTTCTTC. It yields the protein CASASGLAPNEQFF.

V is TRBV7-2 and J is TRBJ2-5, with 14 bases that match TRBD2. The CDR3 loop spans 16 amino acids. Unmatched junction bases numbered 4, after V lost 2 bases and J lost 5 bases. From germline, CDR1 is SGHTA and CDR2 FQGNSA. CDR3 bases: TGTGCCAGCAGCTTATTGGGACTAGCGGGGGCTGAGACCCAGTACTTC. This encodes CASSLLGLAGAETQYF.

This clone was seen a single time. The chain employs TRBV19 and TRBJ2-1; maybe TRBD1 (6 bases). Trimming pared 3 bases from V and 6 bases from J, leaving 15 bases between. Germline CDR1 reads LNHDA; CDR2 reads SQIVND (reference sequence). The length of the CDR3 is 15 residues. As DNA, the CDR3 is TGTGCCAGTAGTATTACAGGGAGCAGACTCAATGAGCAGTTCTTC. This sequence encodes CASSITGSRLNEQFF.

The CDR3 sequence is CASSWDFTKLYEQYF. CDR3 nucleotide sequence: TGTGCCAGCAGTTGGGACTTCACTAAGCTCTACGAGCAGTACTTC. V is TRBV28 and J is TRBJ2-7; weak D call: TRBD2 (6 bases). Germline assignment: CDR1 MDHEN and CDR2 SYDVKM. The CDR3 has 15 amino acids. V gave up 4 bases and J gave up 3 bases, with 16 bases separating them.

The chain combines TRBV5-6 with TRBJ1-3; 9 nucleotides line up with TRBD1. This CDR3 contains 14 residues. With 3 bases clipped from V and 6 bases from J, the junction kept 4 bases outside the gene matches. CDR1 and CDR2 (germline): SGHDT, YYEEEE. The CDR3 is CASSWGTGINTIYF. CDR3 sequence (DNA): TGTGCCAGCAGCTGGGGGACAGGGATAAACACCATATATTTT.

The V gene is TRBV15, the J gene TRBJ2-7; 11 bases map to TRBD2. The CDR3 has 17 residues. The germline V gene has CDR1 LNHNV and CDR2 YYDKDF (reference sequence). Unmatched junction bases numbered 14, after V lost 5 bases and J lost 5 bases. The DNA of the CDR3 is TGTGCCACCAGCCTCGGTAGCGGGAGGGTTTTGGGGAACGAGCAGTACTTC. This translates into CATSLGSGRVLGNEQYF.

The rearrangement links TRBV19 to TRBJ2-4; 10 bases are shared with TRBD2. V gave up 6 bases and J gave up 9 bases; unmatched junction bases: 14. Germline-derived CDR1 and CDR2 are LNHDA and SQIVND (reference sequence). The CDR3 has 16 residues. In nucleotides, the CDR3 is TGTGCCAGTAGAGGGTGGCGAGCGGGGGGGCCTAGCATTCAGTACTTC. Translated: CASRGWRAGGPSIQYF.